This T cell receptor (beta chain) is from a study of cytotoxic CD8 clonotypes in ibrutinib-treated CLL. Study observations and caveats: Clonality grew at ibrutinib response; at progression, it decreased back toward baseline. Public clonotypes, an uncommon group, contracted or remained stable on treatment. Lymph node repertoires were not studied, and sampling times were unmatched.

This clone was counted only a few times. Its target is unknown. This CDR3 region has 15 residues. CDR1 is MRHNA and CDR2 is SNTAGT in the germline V gene. The V and J ends lost 4 bases and 9 bases, in that order; junction bases with no gene match: 14. Using immunoSEQ multiplex PCR, the repertoire was profiled, and TCRdb retains in-frame clones only, with some absent. The sample shows more than 20,000 clones, 74% of them seen only once. The receptor's source is a human donor with chronic lymphocytic leukemia. This sample comprised PBMCs, obtained before ibrutinib treatment. The rearrangement links TRBV6-4 to TRBJ1-1, with TRBD1 matching 7 bases. In nucleotides, the CDR3 is TGTGCCAGCAGTGGGGATCCAGAGACAGGGATTAAAGCTTTCTTT. It translates to CASSGDPETGIKAFF.